These T cell receptor beta chains were read from a single sample in a study of high-grade serous ovarian cancer treatment subgroups. Profiling relied on immunoSEQ multiplex PCR, and the TCRdb table lists in-frame clones only, not all of them. The sample includes several thousand clones, more than 85% of them seen just once. Sample: tumor tissue. The receptors come from a human donor with high-grade serous ovarian cancer. Both conserved end residues are part of each CDR3. D genes are given only for firm matches.

V gene	J gene	D gene	CDR3 protein
TRBV5-4	TRBJ2-1	NA	CASSISGGPYNEQFF
TRBV6-1	TRBJ2-1	NA	CASSESYNEQFF
TRBV5-1	TRBJ2-1	NA	CASSGGWEGGNEQFF
TRBV7-8	TRBJ1-5	NA	CASSLAGSSNQPQHF
TRBV30	TRBJ2-5	NA	CAWSVRRDQETQYF
TRBV29-1	TRBJ2-3	NA	CSAGRIWGERSTDTQYF
TRBV21-1	TRBJ1-1	NA	CASSKSRDTEAFF
TRBV7-2	TRBJ1-1	TRBD1	CASSPRDRNTEAFF
TRBV7-2	TRBJ2-1	NA	CASSFGPGAVRVEPPRWFF
TRBV12-5	TRBJ1-2	NA	CASGLDTNQGRYGYTF
TRBV5-4	TRBJ2-7	NA	CASSLDATYEQYF
TRBV28	TRBJ2-6	NA	CASSWGDSALRVLTF
TRBV4-2	TRBJ1-2	NA	CASSQSTSGGVKGYTF
TRBV7-2	TRBJ2-5	TRBD2	CASSWTSGDQETQYF
TRBV7-6	TRBJ1-2	NA	CASSLGIGGAGDGYTF
TRBV7-2	TRBJ2-7	TRBD2	CASSFIAGGYYEQYF
TRBV7-2	TRBJ2-1	NA	CASSTPGGGASNNEQFF
TRBV5-1	TRBJ2-5	TRBD1	CASIPPGQGPGETQYF
TRBV28	TRBJ2-7	TRBD2	CASSLSSGLTYEQYF
TRBV7-2	TRBJ2-1	TRBD1	CASRPPGQIHNEQFF
TRBV2	TRBJ2-3	TRBD2	CASSEGTSGTQYF
TRBV4-2	TRBJ1-6	NA	CASSQDRGNSPLHF
TRBV5-4	TRBJ2-2	NA	CASSHGGFTGELFF
TRBV5-4	TRBJ2-5	NA	CASSLEGAETQYF
TRBV28	TRBJ2-1	TRBD2	CASSPGLAGVNEQFF
TRBV7-2	TRBJ2-5	NA	CASSLSIQETQYF
TRBV7-7	TRBJ2-5	NA	CASSKNPGSPETQYF
TRBV7-6	TRBJ2-7	TRBD1	CASSFPRDSEGYEQYF
TRBV28	TRBJ2-7	NA	CASSQSGTTYEQYF
TRBV11-2	TRBJ2-3	TRBD2	CASSLGGSGSTDTQYF
TRBV2	TRBJ2-3	NA	CASSGWGPTDTQYF
TRBV30	TRBJ2-2	NA	CAWSPGFTGELFF
TRBV5-4	TRBJ2-4	TRBD1	CASSFLPGQGTKNIQYF
TRBV7-8	TRBJ2-3	NA	CASSLAVRVSDTQYF
TRBV28	TRBJ1-6	NA	CASSDLQKSLHF
TRBV6-4	TRBJ2-3	TRBD1	CASSPGQGWSAADTQYF
TRBV7-9	TRBJ1-1	TRBD1	CASSPGTANTEAFF
TRBV7-8	NA	NA	CASSLVGAYEQYF
TRBV5-4	TRBJ1-2	TRBD1	CASSLSSGQLSGYTF
TRBV27	TRBJ1-5	NA	CASSWQHNQPQHF
TRBV5-8	TRBJ2-1	NA	CASSLEPLPEQFF
TRBV19	TRBJ1-2	NA	CASSSPGTANYGYTF